The source of this T cell receptor (beta chain) is a study of T cells in Graves' hyperthyroidism and ophthalmopathy. Amplification of TCR beta CDR3 regions used RNA as the template. First-round RT-PCR of the TCR CDR3 relied on the HTBI primer set. From the multiplex PCR reads, TCRdb called clonotypes with MiXCR, one entry per CDR3 protein. The sample lists some 690,000 distinct CDR3 sequences; around 16% were seen once. A lack of ophthalmopathy progression within 18 months defined stable Graves' hyperthyroidism. J gave up 7 bases and V 1 base, and 10 bases lay outside the gene matches. CDR1 and CDR2 from the germline V gene are SQVTM and ANQGSEA. This CDR3 has 15 residues. The sample holds many counts of this clonotype.

The TCR originated in a man aged 50-59 years with Graves' hyperthyroidism. Material: blood. The gene calls are TRBV29-1 and TRBJ2-7; 10 bases are shared with TRBD2. Here the CDR3 reads CSVEASASGSWEQYF. CDR3 DNA sequence: TGCAGCGTTGAAGCCTCGGCTAGCGGGAGTTGGGAGCAGTACTTC.